The rows below give T cell receptor beta chains drawn from one sample of a study of cytomegalovirus exposure and HLA in healthy donors. The data were produced by immunoSEQ multiplex PCR, yet TCRdb's version contains in-frame clones alone and is incomplete. The sample holds 99,000 or so clones, about 70% seen once. Sample: PBMCs. The receptors shown here come from a man between 25 and 39 years old in good health and CMV-seronegative. Both conserved end residues are part of each CDR3. A D gene is named only where the DNA matches it firmly. Some rows mark clone size as missing; the rest say once, few, many or name a class of expanded clone.

>.|.|TRBJ2-3|TRBV29-1
CSVEEDLGTQYF
TGCAGCGTTGAAGAGGACTTGGGGACGCAGTATTTT
>.|TRBD2|TRBJ2-1|TRBV4-2
CASLHSGKGNEQFF
TGTGCCAGCTTACATAGCGGGAAAGGCAATGAGCAGTTCTTC
>.|.|TRBJ1-2|TRBV6-5
CASSLKQGNYGYTF
TGTGCCAGCAGTTTGAAACAGGGAAACTATGGCTACACCTTC
>.|TRBD2|TRBJ2-2|TRBV5-6
CASSPEGLAGGRTGELFF
TGTGCCAGCAGCCCCGAGGGACTAGCGGGAGGGCGCACCGGGGAGCTGTTTTTT
>.|.|TRBJ2-7|TRBV25-1
CASSESGATYEQYF
TGTGCCAGCAGTGAAAGTGGGGCTACCTACGAGCAGTACTTC
>.|.|TRBJ1-3|TRBV9
CASSVDSGKTIYF
TGTGCCAGCAGCGTAGATTCAGGGAAAACCATATATTTT
>.|TRBD1|TRBJ1-2|TRBV28
CASSSTGGTNYGYTF
TGTGCCAGCAGTTCAACAGGGGGGACTAACTATGGCTACACCTTC
>.|.|TRBJ2-7|TRBV6-1
CASSPGSLSVGEQYF
TGTGCCAGCAGCCCTGGGTCCCTGAGCGTCGGCGAGCAGTACTTC
>few|.|TRBJ1-3|TRBV18
CASSPQGSGNTIYF
TGTGCCAGCTCACCACAGGGGTCCGGAAACACCATATATTTT
>once|TRBD2|TRBJ2-1|TRBV25-1
CASKPAGGFYNEQFF
TGTGCCAGCAAGCCAGCGGGAGGTTTCTACAATGAGCAGTTCTTC
>.|.|TRBJ1-2|TRBV5-1
CASSLAGEYGYTF
TGCGCCAGCAGCTTGGCAGGGGAGTATGGCTACACCTTC
>.|.|TRBJ1-1|TRBV9
CASSPRGGRTEAFF
TGTGCCAGCAGCCCTAGGGGGGGGAGAACTGAAGCTTTCTTT
>.|.|TRBJ2-2|TRBV29-1
CSVAWTYTGELFF
TGCAGCGTTGCTTGGACATACACCGGGGAGCTGTTTTTT
>.|.|TRBJ1-1|TRBV11-1
CASTPSPGSNTEAFF
TGTGCCAGCACCCCCTCGCCAGGCAGTAACACTGAAGCTTTCTTT
>.|.|TRBJ1-1|TRBV14
CASSRGINTEAFF
TGTGCCAGCAGCCGAGGAATTAACACTGAAGCTTTCTTT
>.|.|TRBJ2-7|TRBV4-1
CASSQDYGGFEQYF
TGCGCCAGCAGCCAAGATTATGGAGGGTTCGAGCAGTACTTC
>.|TRBD2|TRBJ2-4|TRBV19
CASSWTGREETVAKNIQYF
TGTGCCAGTAGTTGGACCGGTCGGGAGGAGACGGTTGCCAAAAACATTCAGTACTTC